Presented here are 27 T cell receptor beta chains from one specimen sequenced in a study of blood T cell repertoires in COVID-19. Sequencing was performed with immunoSEQ multiplex PCR; in TCRdb, only in-frame clones are kept and a portion is missing. Of about 70,000 clones listed, about 81% were seen once; the top ten hold approximately 14%. Sequencing was performed on peripheral blood. The origin of the receptors is a man at least 80 years old with acute or convalescent COVID-19.

A note on this clone: One end of the junction is discordant with germline, which a read error may explain. The CDR3 spells CASSLIREGGEQFF. CDR3 sequence (DNA): TGTGCTAGCAGCTTAATTCGCGAGGGCGGTGAGCAGTTCTTC. The chain is built from TRBV7-7 and TRBJ2-1; TRBD2 might be the D (5 bases). Per the germline V gene, CDR1 is SSHAT and CDR2 is FNYEAQ (reference sequence). The CDR3 contains 14 residues.

Only a few counts were recorded for this clone. The chain carries TRBV19 and TRBJ1-2, with a weak D call TRBD1 (6 bases). With 2 bases removed from V and 7 bases from J, the gap between germline ends came to 23 bases. Germline CDR1 LNHDA, CDR2 SQIVND (reference sequence). This CDR3 is 17 amino acids long. For the CDR3, the DNA is TGTGCCAGTAGTATAAGTGGGCCGGGACAAATGTCTCTTGGCTACACCTTC. It is translated as CASSISGPGQMSLGYTF.

Comments on this clone: At one end, the junction sequence differs from germline, possibly due to a read error. The chain joins TRBV7-7 to TRBJ2-5, with 13 bases that match TRBD2. This CDR3 is 16 amino acids long. The germline V gene encodes CDR1 SSHAT and CDR2 FNYEAQ (reference sequence). The CDR3 loop is CASSPRTSGGQETQYF. CDR3 nucleotides: TGTGCTAGCAGCCCGCGGACTAGCGGGGGCCAAGAGACCCAGTACTTC.

This rearrangement joins TRBV3-1 (or the pseudogene TRBV3-2) to TRBJ2-3, with 9 bases lining up with TRBD2. The CDR3 spans 16 residues. From germline, CDR1 is LGHDT and CDR2 YNNKEL (reference sequence). Losses at the gene ends were 0 bases for V and 5 bases for J; bases not matched to a gene: 6. The CDR3 is CASSQDRRLAEDTQYF. The CDR3 coding sequence is TGTGCCAGCAGCCAAGATCGACGACTAGCGGAAGATACGCAGTATTTT.

The CDR3: CASSLLLRGAYEQYF. CDR3 DNA sequence: TGTGCCAGCAGTTTATTGCTGCGGGGGGCCTACGAGCAGTACTTC. The J gene is TRBJ2-7, the V gene TRBV27; 8 nucleotides align to TRBD2. CDR3 size: 15 residues. Germline trimming cut 1 base from V and 2 bases from J; bases unmatched to any gene: 4. CDR1 and CDR2 (germline): MNHEY, SMNVEV (reference sequence).

A single count supports this clone. The chain combines TRBV9 with TRBJ2-7; 8 nucleotides align to TRBD2. Germline V gene lookup returns CDR1 SGDLS and CDR2 YYNGEE. Losses at the gene ends were 3 bases for V and 3 bases for J; bases not matched to a gene: 8. This CDR3 comprises 15 residues. The CDR3 DNA follows: TGTGCCAGCAGCGCCTCCGGGACTAGGAACTACGAGCAGTACTTC. This translates into CASSASGTRNYEQYF.

The chain joins TRBV4-1 to TRBJ1-4; a weak D match, TRBD1 (6 bases). Trimming shortened V by 1 base and J by 3 bases, and 15 bases separated the two germline ends. CDR1 is MGHRA, CDR2 YSYEKL, per germline. The CDR3 extends over 17 amino acids. CDR3 loop: CASSQGGRGGPNEKLFF. The CDR3 DNA reads TGCGCCAGCAGCCAAGGGGGGCGGGGGGGCCCTAATGAAAAACTGTTTTTT.

This clone came up a few times. The rearrangement joins TRBV5-1 to TRBJ2-7; 7 bases fit TRBD1. This CDR3 is 13 amino acids long. V dropped 2 bases and J dropped 3; count of bases not matched to a gene: 2. Germline CDR1 SGHRS, CDR2 YFSETQ. The CDR3 DNA is TGCGCCAGCAGCTTCCGGACAGGCTACGAGCAGTACTTC. This codes for CASSFRTGYEQYF.

The CDR3 DNA follows: TGTGCCACCAGCAGACCGAACAGGGTCTACGAGCAGTACTTC. Translating it yields CATSRPNRVYEQYF. This chain connects TRBV15 to TRBJ2-7, with D possibly TRBD1 on 6 matching bases. V was trimmed by 2 bases and J by 3 bases, leaving 11 bases between them. The CDR3 is made up of 14 amino acids. Looked up from germline, CDR1 is LNHNV and CDR2 is YYDKDF (reference sequence).

This sequence joins TRBV11-2 and TRBJ2-3; 8 bases are a match to TRBD2. Germline V CDR1 and CDR2: SGHAT, FQNNGV. This CDR3 comprises 15 residues. J was trimmed by 14 bases and V by 2 bases; bases with no gene match: 15. CDR3 nucleotide sequence: TGTGCCAGCAGCTTAACGGCACTAGCGGAAATATTGGGGTATTTT. Translated, it gives CASSLTALAEILGYF.

This chain joins TRBV5-1 and TRBJ2-3; the match to TRBD2 covers 8 bases. Germline CDR1 is SGHRS and CDR2 is YFSETQ. The CDR3 spans 14 residues. Trimming removed 0 bases from V and 6 bases from J; junction bases left unmatched: 3. CDR3 region: CASSLAGGRDTQYF. CDR3 nucleotides: TGCGCCAGCAGCTTGGCGGGAGGGCGGGATACGCAGTATTTT.

This clone was seen once. V is TRBV5-1 and J is TRBJ1-1; TRBD1 might be the D (5 bases). The germline V gene has CDR1 SGHRS and CDR2 YFSETQ. The CDR3 is made up of 14 amino acids. V was clipped by 1 base and J by 5 bases, with 12 bases between them. The CDR3 DNA reads as TGCGCCAGCAGCTTGCAGCAGGGAAGTACTGAAGCTTTCTTT. The encoded protein is CASSLQQGSTEAFF.

The J gene is TRBJ2-7, the V gene TRBV2; 9 bases line up with TRBD2. The CDR3 spans 12 residues. Germline trimming cut 11 bases from V and 6 bases from J; bases unmatched to any gene: 8. Germline values: CDR1 SNHLY, CDR2 FYNNEI. This CDR3 reads CARGGGNSEQYF. The CDR3 DNA sequence: TGTGCCCGCGGGGGGGGGAATAGCGAGCAGTACTTC.

V and J are TRBV7-9 and TRBJ2-7, with 7 positions matching TRBD1. Trimming at V came to 0 bases and at J to 3 bases, leaving 2 bases not matched to a gene. The CDR3 is made up of 14 amino acids. Germline-derived CDR1 and CDR2 are SEHNR and FQNEAQ (reference sequence). The DNA for the CDR3 is TGTGCCAGCAGCTTAGCTGCAGGGGGCTACGAGCAGTACTTC. Its protein product is CASSLAAGGYEQYF.

The chain links TRBV7-2 to TRBJ2-7; TRBD2 agrees at 8 bases. CDR3 length equals 15 residues. Losses at the gene ends were 5 bases for V and 9 bases for J; bases not matched to a gene: 15. Germline CDR1 SGHTA, CDR2 FQGNSA. The CDR3 spells CASSQNSGGQLVQYF. The CDR3, as DNA: TGTGCCAGCAGCCAGAATTCGGGGGGGCAATTGGTGCAGTACTTC.

This clone appeared once. The chain joins TRBV19 to TRBJ1-5, with D uncertain. The V gene lost 3 bases and the J gene lost 3 bases, with 9 bases spanning the gap. Germline V gene sequence: CDR1 LNHDA, CDR2 SQIVND (reference sequence). This CDR3 comprises 14 residues. This CDR3 is CASSIHSNNQPQHF. CDR3 bases: TGTGCCAGTAGTATTCACTCCAACAATCAGCCCCAGCATTTT.

This sequence joins TRBV15 and TRBJ1-3; possible D gene TRBD1, 5 bases. V lost 0 bases and J lost 4, with 10 bases in between. Germline CDR1 reads LNHNV; CDR2 reads YYDKDF (reference sequence). The CDR3 runs to 15 residues. CDR3 DNA: TGTGCCACCAGCAGAGATTGGGGGGAGGGAAACACCATATATTTT. Encoded protein: CATSRDWGEGNTIYF.

The chain joins TRBV29-1 to TRBJ1-2; weak D call: TRBD1 (6 bases). This CDR3 has 12 residues. CDR1 is SQVTM, CDR2 ANQGSEA, per germline. V was shortened by 6 bases and J by 8 bases, with 16 bases between the two germline ends. CDR3 protein: CSVETGLGGYTF. The CDR3 nucleotides read TGCAGCGTGGAAACAGGGTTGGGGGGCTACACCTTC.

The rearrangement joins TRBV3-1 (or the pseudogene TRBV3-2) to TRBJ1-1, with 9 positions matching TRBD1. Germline-derived CDR1 and CDR2 are LGHDT and YNNKEL (reference sequence). CDR3 length: 14 amino acids. Trimming took 5 bases from V and 4 from J; bases not matched to a gene: 5. The CDR3 bases are TGTGCCAGCAGCTACATGACAGGGGGCACTGAAGCTTTCTTT. Its translation: CASSYMTGGTEAFF.

V and J are TRBV6-5 and TRBJ2-7, with D tentatively TRBD1 (5 bases). V was clipped by 6 bases and J by 3 bases, with 9 bases between them. The CDR3 is 12 amino acids. Germline V gene lookup returns CDR1 MNHEY and CDR2 SVGAGI. The CDR3 loop is CASRKGLYEQYF. DNA for the CDR3: TGTGCCAGCAGAAAGGGGCTCTACGAGCAGTACTTC.

This clone has a handful of counts. The rearrangement uses TRBV6-2 or TRBV6-3 and TRBJ2-7, with 7 bases lining up with TRBD1. This CDR3 region has 13 residues. Germline-derived CDR1 and CDR2 are MNHEY and SVGEGT. Trimming removed 3 bases from V and 5 bases from J; junction bases left unmatched: 4. The CDR3 nucleotides are TGTGCCAGCAGTTATCCCGACAGGGACGAGCAGTACTTC. As protein: CASSYPDRDEQYF.

The chain links TRBV10-3 to TRBJ1-1; no firm D call. V dropped 3 bases and J dropped 4 bases, with 6 bases sitting between them. Germline CDR1 and CDR2: ENHRY and SYGVKD. This CDR3 contains 12 residues. The CDR3: CAISERGTEAFF. The CDR3, as DNA: TGTGCCATCAGTGAACGAGGCACTGAAGCTTTCTTT.

The chain couples TRBV11-3 to TRBJ2-3, with D perhaps TRBD2 (5 bases). Germline V gene sequence: CDR1 SGHNT, CDR2 YENEEA. The CDR3 consists of 14 residues. V was clipped by 5 bases and J by 5 bases, with 14 bases between them. CDR3 protein: CASSPSHGEDTQYF. The CDR3 nucleotides are TGTGCCAGCAGCCCCAGCCACGGGGAAGATACGCAGTATTTT.

The gene calls are TRBV7-2 and TRBJ2-1; D possibly corresponds to TRBD2 (7 bases). V was pared by 3 bases and J by 9 bases, with 12 bases between. Germline values: CDR1 SGHTA, CDR2 FQGNSA. The CDR3 is made up of 13 amino acids. As DNA, the CDR3 is TGTGCCAGCAGCTTCGCCCGGGGGGCTGAGCAGTTCTTC. Translation gives CASSFARGAEQFF.

The gene calls are TRBV7-8 and TRBJ2-7; no reliable D call. Trimming took off 5 bases at V and 1 base at J, with 3 bases between the two ends. Germline assignment: CDR1 SGHVS and CDR2 FQNEAQ. This CDR3 contains 11 residues. The CDR3 is CASSPSYEQYF. DNA of the CDR3: TGTGCCAGCAGCCCGTCCTACGAGCAGTACTTC.

The V and J genes are TRBV29-1 and TRBJ2-1, with TRBD2 matching 11 bases. CDR1 is SQVTM and CDR2 is ANQGSEA in the germline V gene. CDR3 length: 15 residues. J gave up 7 bases and V 4 bases, and 9 bases lay outside the gene matches. The CDR3 loop is CSVGLLAGVLNEQFF. The DNA of the CDR3 is TGCAGCGTTGGATTACTAGCGGGAGTCCTGAATGAGCAGTTCTTC.

The chain has TRBV28 and TRBJ2-7; D is unresolved. CDR1 is MDHEN, CDR2 SYDVKM, per germline. Trimming removed 6 bases from V and 5 bases from J, with 8 bases in between. This CDR3 has 11 amino acids. This CDR3 is CASRSRDEQYF. CDR3 DNA: TGTGCCAGCAGGTCCCGGGACGAGCAGTACTTC.